This is a list of T cell receptor beta chains from one sample in a study of cytotoxic CD8 clonotypes in ibrutinib-treated CLL. Profiling relied on immunoSEQ multiplex PCR, and the TCRdb table lists in-frame clones only, not all of them. Of approximately 26,000 clones in the sample, approximately 71% were seen once. The sequencing used PBMCs, collected after 12 months of ibrutinib treatment. These receptors came from a human donor with chronic lymphocytic leukemia. The CDR3 runs from the conserved cysteine through the conserved F or W. A D gene is named only where the DNA matches it firmly. Rows may omit the clone size; those that give it use once, few, many or a size class.

D: -
size: once
J: TRBJ2-3
length: 16
V: TRBV27
CDR3: CASISVGVGRTDTQYF
DNA: TGTGCCAGCATATCCGTAGGGGTTGGTAGGACAGATACGCAGTATTTT

D: -
size: -
J: TRBJ2-3
length: 12
V: TRBV11-3
CDR3: CASSFGADTQYF
DNA: TGTGCCAGCAGCTTCGGGGCGGATACGCAGTATTTT

D: -
size: few
J: TRBJ1-3
length: 15
V: TRBV5-1
CDR3: CASSLTVGYGNTIYF
DNA: TGCGCCAGCAGCCTGACGGTAGGGTATGGAAACACCATATATTTT

D: -
size: -
J: TRBJ2-5
length: 16
V: TRBV5-1
CDR3: CASSLSGVGGQETQYF
DNA: TGCGCCAGCAGCTTGTCAGGGGTTGGGGGCCAAGAGACCCAGTACTTC

D: TRBD1
size: few
J: TRBJ2-5
length: 13
V: TRBV27
CDR3: CASSGQGQETQYF
DNA: TGTGCCAGCAGTGGACAGGGGCAAGAGACCCAGTACTTC

D: TRBD1
size: few
J: TRBJ1-1
length: 15
V: TRBV6-5
CDR3: CASSYDRGSNTEAFF
DNA: TGTGCCAGCAGTTATGACAGGGGGTCGAACACTGAAGCTTTCTTT

D: TRBD1
size: -
J: TRBJ1-2
length: 13
V: TRBV7-9
CDR3: CASSVKQGGGYTF
DNA: TGTGCCAGCAGCGTCAAACAGGGGGGTGGCTACACCTTC

D: -
size: -
J: TRBJ2-3
length: 13
V: TRBV6-5
CDR3: CASSPSNLQTQYF
DNA: TGTGCCAGCAGTCCGTCCAACCTGCAAACGCAGTATTTT

D: TRBD1
size: -
J: TRBJ2-1
length: 15
V: TRBV4-1
CDR3: CASSQRGQEYNEQFF
DNA: TGCGCCAGCAGCCAAAGAGGACAGGAGTACAATGAGCAGTTCTTC

D: TRBD2
size: -
J: TRBJ2-7
length: 16
V: TRBV11-2
CDR3: CASSKTRGLAGYEQYF
DNA: TGTGCCAGCAGCAAAACCCGGGGGCTAGCGGGTTACGAGCAGTACTTC

D: -
size: -
J: TRBJ2-7
length: 16
V: TRBV5-4
CDR3: CASSRGGTGNIHEQYF
DNA: TGTGCCAGCAGCCGGGGGGGGACAGGGAACATCCACGAGCAGTACTTC

D: -
size: medium-sized
J: TRBJ2-3
length: 13
V: TRBV10-1
CDR3: CASGEAGTDTQYF
DNA: TGCGCCAGCGGTGAGGCAGGCACAGATACGCAGTATTTT

D: TRBD2
size: -
J: TRBJ2-3
length: 18
V: TRBV7-2
CDR3: CASSLHLAGALGADTQYF
DNA: TGTGCCAGCAGCCTCCACCTAGCGGGGGCGCTGGGGGCAGATACGCAGTATTTT

D: TRBD2
size: once
J: TRBJ2-5
length: 15
V: TRBV7-8
CDR3: CASTPEGLAVATQYF
DNA: TGTGCCAGCACCCCTGAGGGACTAGCGGTAGCGACCCAGTACTTC

D: -
size: -
J: TRBJ2-3
length: 17
V: TRBV9
CDR3: CASSVLGGGTSKDTQYF
DNA: TGTGCCAGCAGCGTCCTTGGGGGCGGGACGTCTAAAGATACGCAGTATTTT

D: -
size: few
J: TRBJ1-3
length: 15
V: TRBV7-9
CDR3: CASSLAGAGGSTIYF
DNA: TGTGCCAGCAGCTTAGCTGGGGCAGGAGGTAGCACCATATATTTT

D: -
size: -
J: TRBJ2-1
length: 13
V: TRBV27
CDR3: CASSSSAVATEFF
DNA: TGTGCCAGCAGTTCGAGCGCCGTGGCTACCGAGTTCTTC